The sequence of this TCR beta chain was determined in a study of T cell repertoires in cytomegalovirus infection. TCRdb re-derived calls from the reads in MiXCR, one entry per CDR3 protein. Of about 400,000 distinct CDR3 sequences detected, about a sixth appear once; the ten largest clones hold approximately 10%. CDR3 length: 16 residues. V lost 0 bases to trimming and J lost 4 bases, with 15 bases between them. This clonotype was seen at least ten times. The specimen sequenced was PBMCs. The chain recombines TRBV23-1 with TRBJ2-5; D gene uncertain. Being an ORF, TRBV23-1 has a function that is uncertain. This receptor was identified in a human donor in good health (CMV status not recorded). Some clones in this sample may be carry-over from other donors' samples. In nucleotides, the CDR3 is TGCGCCAGCAGTCAATCGGACGGCAGTAAAGTAGAGACCCAGTACTTC. Translation: CASSQSDGSKVETQYF.